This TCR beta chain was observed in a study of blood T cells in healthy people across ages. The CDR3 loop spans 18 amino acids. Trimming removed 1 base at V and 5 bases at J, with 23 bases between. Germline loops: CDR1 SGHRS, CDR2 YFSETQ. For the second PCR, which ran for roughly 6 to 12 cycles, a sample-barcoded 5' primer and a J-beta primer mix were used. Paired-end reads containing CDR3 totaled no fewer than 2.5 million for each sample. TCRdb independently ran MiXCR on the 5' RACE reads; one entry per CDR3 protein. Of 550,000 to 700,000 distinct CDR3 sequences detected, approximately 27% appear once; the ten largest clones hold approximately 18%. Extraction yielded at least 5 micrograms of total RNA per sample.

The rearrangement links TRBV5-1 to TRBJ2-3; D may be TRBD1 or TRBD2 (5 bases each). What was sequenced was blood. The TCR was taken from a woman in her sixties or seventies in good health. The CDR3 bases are TGCGCCAGCAGCTTGAAACCGGATCGGGGCTTAATTTTAGATACGCAGTATTTT. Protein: CASSLKPDRGLILDTQYF.